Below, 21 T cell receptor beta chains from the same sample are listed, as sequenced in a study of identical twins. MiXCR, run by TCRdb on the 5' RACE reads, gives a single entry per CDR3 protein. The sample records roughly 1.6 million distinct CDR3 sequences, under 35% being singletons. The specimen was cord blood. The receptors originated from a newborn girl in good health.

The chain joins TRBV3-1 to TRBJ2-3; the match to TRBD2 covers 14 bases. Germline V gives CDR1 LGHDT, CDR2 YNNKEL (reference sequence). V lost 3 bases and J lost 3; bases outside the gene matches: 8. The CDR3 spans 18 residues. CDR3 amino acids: CASSHTGTSGGGTDTQYF. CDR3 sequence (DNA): TGTGCCAGCAGCCATACCGGGACTAGCGGGGGAGGGACAGATACGCAGTATTTT.

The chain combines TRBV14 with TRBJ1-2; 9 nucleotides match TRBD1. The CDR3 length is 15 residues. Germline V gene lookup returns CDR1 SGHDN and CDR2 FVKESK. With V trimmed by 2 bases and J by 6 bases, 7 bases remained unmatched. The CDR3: CASSQLRDRVNGYTF. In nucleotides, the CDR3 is TGTGCCAGCAGCCAACTTAGGGACAGGGTAAATGGCTACACCTTC.

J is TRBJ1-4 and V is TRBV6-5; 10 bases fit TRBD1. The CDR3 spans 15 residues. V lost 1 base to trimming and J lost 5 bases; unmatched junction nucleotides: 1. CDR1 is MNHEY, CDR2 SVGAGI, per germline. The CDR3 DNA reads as TGTGCCAGCAGTTACTGGACAGGGGGGAATGAAAAACTGTTTTTT. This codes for CASSYWTGGNEKLFF.

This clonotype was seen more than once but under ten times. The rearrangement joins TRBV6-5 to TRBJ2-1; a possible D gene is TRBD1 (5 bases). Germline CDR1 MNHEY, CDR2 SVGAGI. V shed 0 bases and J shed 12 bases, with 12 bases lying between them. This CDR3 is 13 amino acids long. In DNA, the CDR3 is TGTGCCAGCAGTTACTCGAGCAGGGTGGGGCAGTTCTTC. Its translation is CASSYSSRVGQFF.

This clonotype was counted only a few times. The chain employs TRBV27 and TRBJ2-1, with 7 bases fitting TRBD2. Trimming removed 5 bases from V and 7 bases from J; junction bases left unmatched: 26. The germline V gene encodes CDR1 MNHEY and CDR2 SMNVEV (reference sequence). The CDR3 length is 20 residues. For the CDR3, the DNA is TGTGCCAGCAGTGGGCCGGGACTACTCTCTCGCGGGTCATCCCCGAATGAGCAGTTCTTC. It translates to CASSGPGLLSRGSSPNEQFF.

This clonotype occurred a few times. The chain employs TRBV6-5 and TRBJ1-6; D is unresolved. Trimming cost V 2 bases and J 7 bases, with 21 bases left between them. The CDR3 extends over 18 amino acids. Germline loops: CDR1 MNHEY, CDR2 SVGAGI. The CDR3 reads CASSYGLLAPRMNSPLHF. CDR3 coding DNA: TGTGCCAGCAGTTACGGCCTTCTGGCCCCCCGAATGAATTCACCCCTCCACTTT.

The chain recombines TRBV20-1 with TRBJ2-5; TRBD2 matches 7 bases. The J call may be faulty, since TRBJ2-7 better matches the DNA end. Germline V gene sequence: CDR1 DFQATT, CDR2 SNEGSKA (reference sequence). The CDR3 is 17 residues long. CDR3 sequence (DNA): TGCAGTGCTAGAGATTCTCGCGGTGGGGGGGTAGTGAGCGAGCAGTACTTC. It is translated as CSARDSRGGGVVSEQYF.

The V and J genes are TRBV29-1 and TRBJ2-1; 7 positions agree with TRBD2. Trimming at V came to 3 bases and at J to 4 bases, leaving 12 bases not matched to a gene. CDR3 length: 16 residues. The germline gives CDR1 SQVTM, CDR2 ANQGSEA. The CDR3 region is CSVEGSHGRPYNEQFF. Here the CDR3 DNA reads TGCAGCGTTGAGGGCTCTCACGGGAGGCCTTACAATGAGCAGTTCTTC.

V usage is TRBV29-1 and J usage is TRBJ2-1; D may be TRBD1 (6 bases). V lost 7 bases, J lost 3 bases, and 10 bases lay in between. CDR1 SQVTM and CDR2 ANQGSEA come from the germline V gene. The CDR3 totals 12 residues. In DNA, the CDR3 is TGCAGCGCCCAACAGGGCTACAATGAGCAGTTCTTC. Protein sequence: CSAQQGYNEQFF.

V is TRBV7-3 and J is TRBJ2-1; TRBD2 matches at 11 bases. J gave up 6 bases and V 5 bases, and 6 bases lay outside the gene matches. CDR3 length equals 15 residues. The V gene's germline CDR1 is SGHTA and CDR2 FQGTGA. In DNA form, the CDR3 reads TGTGCCAGCAGCCTTAGCGGGGGGGCATTCAATGAGCAGTTCTTC. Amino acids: CASSLSGGAFNEQFF.

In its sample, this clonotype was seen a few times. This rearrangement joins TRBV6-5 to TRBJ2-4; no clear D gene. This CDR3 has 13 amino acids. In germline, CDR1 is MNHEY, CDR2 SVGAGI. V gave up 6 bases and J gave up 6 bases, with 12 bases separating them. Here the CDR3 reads CASSQMSRNIQYF. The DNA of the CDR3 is TGTGCCAGCAGCCAAATGTCGCGAAACATTCAGTACTTC.

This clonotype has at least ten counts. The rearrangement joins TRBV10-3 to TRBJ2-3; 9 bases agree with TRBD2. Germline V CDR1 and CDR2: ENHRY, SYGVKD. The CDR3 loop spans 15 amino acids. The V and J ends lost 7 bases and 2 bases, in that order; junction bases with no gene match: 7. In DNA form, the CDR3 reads TGTGCCATCACCCAGCGGGGGGCAAACACAGATACGCAGTATTTT. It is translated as CAITQRGANTDTQYF.

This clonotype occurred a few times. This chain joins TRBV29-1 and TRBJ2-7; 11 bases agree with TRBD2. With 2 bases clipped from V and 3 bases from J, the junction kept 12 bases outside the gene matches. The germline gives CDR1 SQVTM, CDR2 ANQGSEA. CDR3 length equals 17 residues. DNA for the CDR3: TGCAGCGTTGAAATTGAAACCGGGACTAGCGGACTCTACGAGCAGTACTTC. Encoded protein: CSVEIETGTSGLYEQYF.

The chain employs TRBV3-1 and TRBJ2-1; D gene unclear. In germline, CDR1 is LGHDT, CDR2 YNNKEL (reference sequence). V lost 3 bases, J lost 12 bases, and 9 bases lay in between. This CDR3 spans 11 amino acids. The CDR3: CASSQTHVQFF. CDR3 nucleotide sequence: TGTGCCAGCAGCCAGACCCACGTGCAGTTCTTC.

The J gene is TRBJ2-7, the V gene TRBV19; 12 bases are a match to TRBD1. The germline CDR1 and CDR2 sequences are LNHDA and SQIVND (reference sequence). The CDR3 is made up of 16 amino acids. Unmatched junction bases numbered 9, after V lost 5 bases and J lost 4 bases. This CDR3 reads CASSPGGQGARYEQYF. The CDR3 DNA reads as TGTGCCAGTAGTCCAGGGGGACAGGGGGCGCGTTACGAGCAGTACTTC.

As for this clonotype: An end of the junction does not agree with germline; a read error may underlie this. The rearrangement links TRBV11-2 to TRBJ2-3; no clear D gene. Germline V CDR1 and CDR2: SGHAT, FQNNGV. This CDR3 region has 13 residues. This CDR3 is CASSKFPTDTQCF. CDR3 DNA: TGTGCCAGCAGCAAATTCCCCACAGATACGCAGTGTTTT.

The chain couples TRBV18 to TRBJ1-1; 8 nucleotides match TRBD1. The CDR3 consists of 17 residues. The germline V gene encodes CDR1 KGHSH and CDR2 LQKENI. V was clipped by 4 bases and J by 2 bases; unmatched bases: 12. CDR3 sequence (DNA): TGTGCCAGCTCACGCCGGGACAGGCTTTCGGTAAACACTGAAGCTTTCTTT. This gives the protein CASSRRDRLSVNTEAFF.

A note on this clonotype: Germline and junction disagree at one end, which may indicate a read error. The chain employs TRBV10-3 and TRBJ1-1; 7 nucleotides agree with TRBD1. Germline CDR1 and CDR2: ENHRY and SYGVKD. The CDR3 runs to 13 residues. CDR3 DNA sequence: TGTGCCATCCAAGGGGGCCGGAACACTAAAGCTTTCTTT. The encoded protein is CAIQGGRNTKAFF.

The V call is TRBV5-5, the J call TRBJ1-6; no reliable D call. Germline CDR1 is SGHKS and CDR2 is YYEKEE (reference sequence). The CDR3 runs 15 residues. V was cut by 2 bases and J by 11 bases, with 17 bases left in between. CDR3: CASSFPSRGNTPLHF. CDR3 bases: TGTGCCAGCAGCTTTCCCTCTCGAGGGAACACACCCCTCCACTTT.

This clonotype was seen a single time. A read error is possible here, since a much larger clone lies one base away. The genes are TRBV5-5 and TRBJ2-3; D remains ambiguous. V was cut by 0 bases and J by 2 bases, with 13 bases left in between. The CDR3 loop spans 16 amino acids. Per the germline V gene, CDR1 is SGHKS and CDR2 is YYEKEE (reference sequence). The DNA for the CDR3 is TGTGCCAGCAGCTTGGTAGTAGAGGCGACCACAGATACGCAGTATTTT. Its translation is CASSLVVEATTDTQYF.

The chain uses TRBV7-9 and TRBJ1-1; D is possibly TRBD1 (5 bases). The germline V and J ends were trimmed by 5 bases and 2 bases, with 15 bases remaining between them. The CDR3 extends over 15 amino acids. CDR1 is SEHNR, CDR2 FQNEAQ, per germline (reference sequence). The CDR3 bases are TGTGCCAGCAGCCCAGGGAGTAATGCAAACACTGAAGCTTTCTTT. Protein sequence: CASSPGSNANTEAFF.